Described below is a single T cell receptor (beta chain) sequence and its context. Method: immunoSEQ multiplex PCR; TCRdb's copy keeps in-frame clones and lacks some. The profile shows over 75,000 clones, 80% of them singletons. The data were taken from a study of blood T cell repertoires in COVID-19. The source of this sequence is a human donor in a cohort sampled during active COVID-19. Source material: peripheral blood.

As DNA, the CDR3 is TGCAGCGTTTCCGGCGGGAAGAGAGAGACCCAGTACTTC. This translates into CSVSGGKRETQYF. V is TRBV29-1 and J is TRBJ2-5; tentatively, D is TRBD2 (6 bases). The CDR3 runs to 13 residues. Germline V lookup: CDR1 SQVTM, CDR2 ANQGSEA. V was shortened by 5 bases and J by 4 bases, with 14 bases between the two germline ends.